The rows below give T cell receptor beta chains drawn from one sample of a study of blood T cell repertoires in COVID-19. Here immunoSEQ multiplex PCR was the method, and the copy in TCRdb shows in-frame clones only, minus some. The repertoire holds 35,000 to 45,000 clones, roughly 88% seen once, with approximately 2.6% in the top ten. The sequenced sample was peripheral blood. The receptors shown here come from a human donor in a cohort sampled during active COVID-19. Each CDR3 is given with its conserved first and last residue. The D gene is left open where the match is weak. Clone size is stated in some rows and not others, as once, few, many or a class when expanded.

V gene	D gene	J gene	clone size	CDR3 DNA	CDR3 protein
TRBV10-3	-	TRBJ2-3	-	TGTGCCACCCATCACACAGATACGCAGTATTTT	CATHHTDTQYF
TRBV5-1	TRBD2	TRBJ2-1	-	TGCGCCAGCAGCTTGGTGGGTAGCGGGCCTCGTGGTAATGAGCAGTTCTTC	CASSLVGSGPRGNEQFF
TRBV7-9	-	TRBJ1-4	once	TGTGCCAGCAGCCACGAACTAGACACTAATGAAAAACTGTTTTTT	CASSHELDTNEKLFF
TRBV7-6	TRBD2	TRBJ2-2	few	TGTGCCAGCAGCTCTAGCGGGGGGAGGATCACCGGGGAGCTGTTTTTT	CASSSSGGRITGELFF
TRBV18	-	TRBJ1-1	-	TGTGCCAGCTCACCGACGGGGGAGGTTGAAGCTTTCTTT	CASSPTGEVEAFF
TRBV7-2	TRBD2	TRBJ2-5	once	TGTGCCAGCAGCGCGGGGACTAGCGGGGGCCTCCAAGAGACCCAGTACTTC	CASSAGTSGGLQETQYF
TRBV5-6	-	TRBJ2-3	-	TGTGCCAGCAGCTTGGAGCCCAAAACCTCCTACACAGATACGCAGTATTTT	CASSLEPKTSYTDTQYF
TRBV6-5	TRBD1	TRBJ2-1	-	TGTGCCACCGAAGGGACAGACTCCTACAATGAGCAGTTCTTC	CATEGTDSYNEQFF
TRBV5-1	-	TRBJ2-7	-	TGCGCCAGCAGCCCCTTCGAGGGTAGTCCCTTCTACGAGCAGTACTTC	CASSPFEGSPFYEQYF
TRBV7-5	-	TRBJ2-1	-	TGTGCCAGAAGCTTAGGGGCCCTCGGACAGGGCCCCGAGCAGTTCTTC	CARSLGALGQGPEQFF
TRBV5-1	TRBD1	TRBJ2-4	-	TGCGCCAGCAGCCGCCGGGGACAGGGGGTTTCACACATTCAGTACTTC	CASSRRGQGVSHIQYF
TRBV5-1	-	TRBJ1-2	-	TGCGCCAGCGACTCAGGGGTGAGGAACTATGGCTACACCTTC	CASDSGVRNYGYTF
TRBV5-1	TRBD2	TRBJ2-3	-	TGCGCCAGCAGCTCTAGCGGGGGGCCTACAGATACGCAGTATTTT	CASSSSGGPTDTQYF
TRBV5-1	-	TRBJ1-2	-	TGCGCCAGCAGCTTGGTTGAGACAAAAGATGGCTACACCTTC	CASSLVETKDGYTF
TRBV27	TRBD1	TRBJ1-1	-	TGTGCCAGCAGTTTAACTTACAGGGGGTACACTGAAGCTTTCTTT	CASSLTYRGYTEAFF
TRBV5-4	-	TRBJ1-2	-	TGTGCCAGCAATGGGCAGGGGAACTATGGCTACACCTTC	CASNGQGNYGYTF
TRBV30	-	TRBJ1-5	few	TGTGCCTGGAGTCTTGGAGGGACGACGCCTCAGCCCCAGCATTTT	CAWSLGGTTPQPQHF
TRBV4-1	TRBD2	TRBJ2-7	-	TGCGCCAGCAGCGACCCGGGACTAGCGACGTACGAGCAGTACTTC	CASSDPGLATYEQYF
TRBV29-1	-	TRBJ1-1	-	TGCAGCGTTGACGGGGGTGAAGCTTTCTTT	CSVDGGEAFF
TRBV2	-	TRBJ2-2	-	TGTGCCAGCAGGGGACTGAACACCGGGGAGCTGTTTTTT	CASRGLNTGELFF
TRBV18	-	TRBJ2-2	-	TGTGCCAGCTCACCAGAGACAGGGAACACCGGGGAGCTGTTTTTT	CASSPETGNTGELFF
TRBV5-1	TRBD2	TRBJ2-1	once	TGCGCCTCCACCCTCGGGGGGGCTTACAATGAGCAGTTCTTC	CASTLGGAYNEQFF
TRBV7-2	TRBD2	TRBJ2-1	-	TGTGCCAGCAGCTTAGCGTTGGTATTACTAGCGGGATACAATGAGCAGTTCTTC	CASSLALVLLAGYNEQFF
TRBV30	-	TRBJ2-2	-	TGTGCCTGGAGTAGGAGGACCCCGGCCGGGGAGCTGTTTTTT	CAWSRRTPAGELFF
TRBV10-3	-	TRBJ1-1	-	TGTGCCACTCAGGGATTAGGCAACACTGAAGCTTTCTTT	CATQGLGNTEAFF
TRBV3-1/TRBV3-2	-	TRBJ2-1	once	TGTGCCAGCAGCCAAGCCACGGGGTCCTACAATGAGCAGTTCTTC	CASSQATGSYNEQFF
TRBV5-6	-	TRBJ2-7	-	TGTGCCAGCAGCCATTCCTACGAGCAGTACTTC	CASSHSYEQYF
TRBV10-1	-	TRBJ2-3	-	TGCGCCAGCGGCCAGGCGGATACGCAGTATTTT	CASGQADTQYF
TRBV19	TRBD1	TRBJ2-7	-	TGTGCCAGTAGTAGGCCGGGACAGGCTACCTACGAGCAGTACTTC	CASSRPGQATYEQYF